The entry below gives a single T cell receptor beta chain sequence along with its context. Sequencing used immunoSEQ multiplex PCR; TCRdb keeps in-frame clones, though not all of them. The sample gives some 20,000 clones, roughly 91% of which show up once; about 7.8% is in the top ten. The CDR3 extends over 15 amino acids. The germline gives CDR1 MGHRA, CDR2 YSYEKL. The V end was cut by 4 bases, the J end by 7 bases, with 14 bases between. These data belong to a study of blood T cell repertoires in COVID-19. This clonotype was sampled from a woman aged 55 to 70 with active COVID-19. Sequenced: peripheral blood. The J gene is TRBJ1-6, the V gene TRBV4-1; maybe TRBD1 (5 bases). The CDR3: CASSPRHPGNSPLHF. The DNA of the CDR3 is TGCGCCAGCAGCCCCCGGCACCCAGGGAATTCACCCCTCCACTTT.